What follows are 32 T cell receptor beta chains derived from one specimen sequenced in a study of CD8+ T cells in alopecia areata. Sequencing templates came from extracted RNA that was reverse transcribed into cDNA. Using immunoSEQ multiplex PCR, the repertoire was profiled, and TCRdb retains in-frame clones only, with some absent. The data show more than 90,000 clones, roughly three fifths seen once. Treatment in this sample: oral pan-JAK inhibitor, 5-10 mg twice daily. The source was CD8+ T cells sorted from blood, collected at week 4, from a patient treated with tofacitinib. The source is a human donor with alopecia areata.

The gene calls are TRBV5-1 and TRBJ2-3; D gene ambiguous. Germline-derived CDR1 and CDR2 are SGHRS and YFSETQ. Trimming shortened V by 2 bases and J by 2 bases, and 0 bases separated the two germline ends. The CDR3 loop spans 11 amino acids. CDR3 amino acids: CASSFTDTQYF. DNA of the CDR3: TGCGCCAGCAGCTTCACAGATACGCAGTATTTT.

The chain uses TRBV7-9 and TRBJ2-5, with a possible D match to TRBD1 (5 bases). CDR1 and CDR2 from the germline V gene are SEHNR and FQNEAQ (reference sequence). The ends were cut back, 7 bases at V and 3 bases at J, with 12 bases in the middle. The CDR3 spans 13 residues. The CDR3 loop is CASTPRQKETQYF. The CDR3 bases are TGTGCCAGCACCCCGAGACAGAAAGAGACCCAGTACTTC.

The gene calls are TRBV5-1 and TRBJ1-1; D unresolved. V lost 4 bases and J 5 bases, leaving 12 bases between the germline ends. CDR3 length: 13 residues. CDR1 and CDR2 (germline): SGHRS, YFSETQ. The CDR3 spells CASSTSRGTEAFF. The CDR3 nucleotides read TGCGCCAGCAGCACAAGCCGGGGTACTGAAGCTTTCTTT.

The chain joins TRBV15 to TRBJ1-4; 7 nucleotides align to TRBD1. The CDR3 is made up of 16 amino acids. From germline, CDR1 is LNHNV and CDR2 YYDKDF (reference sequence). V lost 2 bases to trimming and J lost 8 bases; unmatched junction nucleotides: 11. The CDR3 coding sequence is TGTGCCACCAGCAGACCCGGGACAGACTCCGGAGAAAAACTGTTTTTT. It specifies CATSRPGTDSGEKLFF.

The chain carries TRBV15 and TRBJ1-2; 10 positions match TRBD1. This CDR3 spans 16 amino acids. With 0 bases clipped from V and 5 bases from J, the junction kept 6 bases outside the gene matches. Germline-derived CDR1 and CDR2 are LNHNV and YYDKDF (reference sequence). The CDR3 reads CATSREWDRGSYGYTF. The DNA for the CDR3 is TGTGCCACCAGCAGAGAATGGGACAGGGGAAGTTATGGCTACACCTTC. The full variable domain, completed using reference TRBV15 and TRBJ1-2, is DAMVIQNPRYQVTQFGKPVTLSCSQTLNHNVMYWYQQKSSQAPKLLFHYYDKDFNNEADTPDNFQSRRPNTSFCFLDIRSPGLGDTAMYLCATSREWDRGSYGYTFGSGTRLTVV.

A single count supports this clone. The CDR3 sequence is CASSSQWDGYTF. DNA of the CDR3: TGTGCCAGCAGTTCCCAGTGGGATGGCTACACCTTC. The J gene is TRBJ1-2, the V gene TRBV6-5; D uncertain. The V end was cut by 4 bases, the J end by 6 bases, with 9 bases between. Germline lookup yields CDR1 MNHEY and CDR2 SVGAGI. This CDR3 contains 12 residues.

This clone was picked up a small number of times. The J gene is TRBJ1-3, the V gene TRBV4-3; tentatively, D is TRBD1 (5 bases). The CDR3 is 15 amino acids. Trimming removed 0 bases at V and 4 bases at J, with 10 bases between. Looked up from germline, CDR1 is LGHNA and CDR2 is YSLEER. CDR3 loop: CASSQDRDPGNTIYF. CDR3 sequence (DNA): TGCGCCAGCAGCCAAGATCGGGACCCCGGAAACACCATATATTTT.

This clone qualifies as medium-sized. CDR3 loop: CASSLDPTFSYEQYF. CDR3 in DNA: TGTGCCAGCAGCTTAGATCCCACGTTCTCCTACGAGCAGTACTTC. This chain links TRBV7-9 with TRBJ2-7; D gene ambiguous. Germline values: CDR1 SEHNR, CDR2 FQNEAQ (reference sequence). Trimming cost V 1 base and J 0 bases, with 10 bases left between them. There are 15 residues in the CDR3.

Here the CDR3 reads CASSYTDRGEQYF. The CDR3 DNA reads as TGTGCCAGCAGTTATACGGACAGGGGCGAGCAGTACTTC. V is TRBV27 and J is TRBJ2-7, with 9 bases that match TRBD1. Trimming took 4 bases from V and 6 from J; bases not matched to a gene: 4. The V gene's germline CDR1 is MNHEY and CDR2 SMNVEV (reference sequence). The CDR3 is made up of 13 amino acids.

The CDR3 bases are TGTGCCAGCAGTTTATCGCGGGGGCTCTCCTACGAGCAGTACTTC. This encodes CASSLSRGLSYEQYF. The J gene is TRBJ2-7, the V gene TRBV27; a possible D gene is TRBD2 (7 bases). The V gene's germline CDR1 is MNHEY and CDR2 SMNVEV (reference sequence). V lost 0 bases to trimming and J lost 0 bases, with 9 bases between them. There are 15 residues in the CDR3.

This chain joins TRBV4-3 and TRBJ1-6, with TRBD1 as a possible D gene (5 bases). V lost 0 bases to trimming and J lost 3 bases, with 9 bases between them. CDR3 length: 16 residues. Germline CDR1 reads LGHNA; CDR2 reads YSLEER. The CDR3: CASSQDLGGYNSPLHF. In DNA, the CDR3 is TGCGCCAGCAGCCAAGATCTTGGGGGCTATAATTCACCCCTCCACTTT.

The chain carries TRBV27 and TRBJ1-5, with D unresolved. Looked up from germline, CDR1 is MNHEY and CDR2 is SMNVEV (reference sequence). This CDR3 is 12 amino acids long. V lost 4 bases and J 7 bases, leaving 8 bases between the germline ends. In DNA form, the CDR3 reads TGTGCCAGCAGTTGGATCAACCAGCCCCAGCATTTT. Translating it yields CASSWINQPQHF.

This clone appeared a single time. The chain recombines TRBV4-3 with TRBJ2-2; 9 bases line up with TRBD1. The CDR3 runs 16 residues. With V trimmed by 0 bases and J by 7 bases, 6 bases remained unmatched. Germline lookup yields CDR1 LGHNA and CDR2 YSLEER. CDR3 protein: CASSQDRGQGSGELFF. For the CDR3, the DNA is TGCGCCAGCAGCCAAGACCGGGGACAGGGCAGCGGGGAGCTGTTTTTT.

V gene TRBV5-1 combines with J gene TRBJ1-1; no clear D gene. This CDR3 region has 16 residues. The V and J ends lost 6 bases and 4 bases respectively, with 22 bases between them. In germline, CDR1 is SGHRS, CDR2 YFSETQ. CDR3 region: CASTSTTGNKGTEAFF. The CDR3 nucleotides read TGCGCCAGCACCTCGACAACCGGCAATAAGGGCACTGAAGCTTTCTTT.

The chain is built from TRBV15 and TRBJ2-6, with 10 positions matching TRBD2. Germline assignment: CDR1 LNHNV and CDR2 YYDKDF (reference sequence). This CDR3 contains 17 residues. Trimming removed 8 bases from V and 3 bases from J; junction bases left unmatched: 10. As DNA, the CDR3 is TGTGCCACCCGGGAGGTAGCGGGAGGACTTGGGGCCAACGTCCTGACTTTC. This translates into CATREVAGGLGANVLTF.

The chain combines TRBV10-3 with TRBJ2-7, with 8 bases matching TRBD1. This CDR3 spans 18 amino acids. J lost 1 base, V lost 0 bases, and 11 bases had no gene match. Per the germline V gene, CDR1 is ENHRY and CDR2 is SYGVKD. The chain's CDR3 is CAISESGRGRRESYEQYF. CDR3 coding DNA: TGTGCCATCAGTGAGTCGGGCAGGGGGCGCAGAGAGTCCTACGAGCAGTACTTC.

The chain links TRBV7-2 to TRBJ2-5; 15 bases agree with TRBD2. CDR1 and CDR2 (germline): SGHTA, FQGNSA. Unmatched junction bases numbered 9, after V lost 5 bases and J lost 8 bases. The CDR3 has 16 amino acids. CDR3 DNA: TGTGCCAGCAGCACGCGGACTAGCGGGGGGGAAGGTACCCAGTACTTC. Translated, it gives CASSTRTSGGEGTQYF.

The chain uses TRBV28 and TRBJ2-3; 14 bases match TRBD2. Germline CDR1 MDHEN, CDR2 SYDVKM. With 6 bases clipped from V and 4 bases from J, the junction kept 9 bases outside the gene matches. The CDR3 contains 17 residues. The chain's CDR3 is CASRTGTSGSRSDTQYF. The CDR3 coding sequence is TGTGCCAGCAGGACCGGGACTAGCGGGAGTAGGTCAGATACGCAGTATTTT.

The gene calls are TRBV9 and TRBJ2-2, with unresolved D. V was shortened by 4 bases and J by 2 bases, with 3 bases between the two germline ends. Per germline, CDR1 SGDLS and CDR2 YYNGEE. This CDR3 is built from 12 residues. As DNA, the CDR3 is TGTGCCAGCAGCCCTAACACCGGGGAGCTGTTTTTT. As protein: CASSPNTGELFF.

J is TRBJ1-2 and V is TRBV29-1; 8 bases are shared with TRBD1. Per germline, CDR1 SQVTM and CDR2 ANQGSEA. V trimming: 6 bases; J trimming: 5 bases; junction bases outside the gene matches: 14. The CDR3 contains 15 residues. CDR3 sequence (DNA): TGCAGCGTGTACTCTCCGGGACAGGTTAGGTATGGCTACACCTTC. Its translation: CSVYSPGQVRYGYTF. Complete variable domain (other parts from reference TRBV29-1 and TRBJ1-2): SAVISQKPSRDICQRGTSLTIQCQVDSQVTMMFWYRQQPGQSLTLIATANQGSEATYESGFVIDKFPISRPNLTFSTLTVSNMSPEDSSIYLCSVYSPGQVRYGYTFGSGTRLTVV.

This clone occurred a few times. The chain carries TRBV6-1 and TRBJ2-3, with D possibly being TRBD1 (7 bases). Germline V gene lookup returns CDR1 MNHNS and CDR2 SASEGT. The germline V and J ends were trimmed by 4 bases and 4 bases, with 15 bases remaining between them. The CDR3 has 15 amino acids. The CDR3 spells CASSGGQGGADTQYF. CDR3 coding DNA: TGTGCCAGCAGTGGGGGCCAGGGGGGCGCAGATACGCAGTATTTT.

This clone appeared a few times. The same CDR3 also results from other DNA sequences found in this sample. V gene TRBV5-1 combines with J gene TRBJ2-7; D may be TRBD1 (5 bases). CDR3 length: 13 amino acids. Trimming shortened V by 4 bases and J by 3 bases, and 11 bases separated the two germline ends. Germline loops: CDR1 SGHRS, CDR2 YFSETQ. CDR3 protein: CASSQGAVYEQYF. DNA of the CDR3: TGCGCCAGCAGCCAGGGCGCCGTCTACGAGCAGTACTTC.

This clone occurred a few times. The J gene is TRBJ1-5, the V gene TRBV23-1; D may be TRBD1 (5 bases). TRBV23-1 is an ORF for which the function is uncertain. The CDR3 extends over 14 amino acids. V was clipped by 6 bases and J by 1 base, with 10 bases between them. CDR3: CASSRQGSNQPQHF. In DNA, the CDR3 is TGCGCCAGCAGCCGCCAGGGAAGCAATCAGCCCCAGCATTTT.

The chain joins TRBV27 to TRBJ1-2; D remains ambiguous. Trimming took off 11 bases at V and 0 bases at J, with 10 bases between the two ends. The CDR3 consists of 12 residues. The V gene's germline CDR1 is MNHEY and CDR2 SMNVEV (reference sequence). The CDR3 spells CALRLANYGYTF. Here the CDR3 DNA reads TGTGCCTTGCGCTTAGCTAACTATGGCTACACCTTC.

This clone has only a few counts. The CDR3 loop reads CASSSDGEEQFF. CDR3 DNA: TGTGCCAGCAGCTCGGACGGGGAAGAGCAGTTCTTC. The rearrangement uses TRBV7-9 and TRBJ2-1; D perhaps matches TRBD2 (5 bases). CDR1 and CDR2 (germline): SEHNR, FQNEAQ (reference sequence). Trimming stripped 4 bases from V and 10 bases from J, with 11 bases between. This CDR3 is built from 12 residues.

The chain couples TRBV5-6 to TRBJ2-5, with 7 nucleotides matching TRBD1. The ends lost 1 base at V and 0 bases at J; junction bases unmatched: 0. CDR3 size: 14 residues. The germline V gene encodes CDR1 SGHDT and CDR2 YYEEEE. The CDR3 DNA follows: TGTGCCAGCAGCTTGACAGGGGACCAAGAGACCCAGTACTTC. It translates to CASSLTGDQETQYF.

This chain joins TRBV30 and TRBJ2-7; D is possibly TRBD1 or TRBD2 (6 bases each). V lost 2 bases and J lost 0, with 11 bases in between. Germline V gene sequence: CDR1 GTSNPN, CDR2 SVGIG (reference sequence). CDR3 length equals 14 residues. CDR3 region: CAWSPGAGSYEQYF. The CDR3 coding sequence is TGTGCCTGGAGTCCGGGGGCGGGCTCCTACGAGCAGTACTTC.

This chain joins TRBV29-1 and TRBJ1-1; no reliable D call. The CDR3 is 13 amino acids. Germline CDR1 and CDR2: SQVTM and ANQGSEA. The ends were cut back, 7 bases at V and 0 bases at J, with 12 bases in the middle. In DNA form, the CDR3 reads TGCAGCGCCGTACAAGGCGTGAACACTGAAGCTTTCTTT. It translates to CSAVQGVNTEAFF.

V gene TRBV30 combines with J gene TRBJ1-1; unclear D gene. CDR3 length equals 13 residues. Germline CDR1 is GTSNPN and CDR2 is SVGIG (reference sequence). V lost 3 bases to trimming and J lost 1 base, with 9 bases between them. The CDR3 coding sequence is TGTGCCTGGAGCGAAGGATGGAACACTGAAGCTTTCTTT. Encoded protein: CAWSEGWNTEAFF. The complete variable domain, with remaining parts taken from reference TRBV30 and TRBJ1-1, reads SQTIHQWPATLVQPVGSPLSLECTVEGTSNPNLYWYRQAAGRGLQLLFYSVGIGQISSEVPQNLSASRPQDRQFILSSKKLLLSDSGFYLCAWSEGWNTEAFFGQGTRLTVV.

V gene TRBV30 combines with J gene TRBJ2-1; D perhaps matches TRBD2 (6 bases). V was clipped by 0 bases and J by 10 bases, with 13 bases between them. The germline V gene has CDR1 GTSNPN and CDR2 SVGIG (reference sequence). There are 13 residues in the CDR3. The CDR3 bases are TGTGCCTGGAGTGTCCTATCGGGAGACGAGCAGTTCTTC. Translated, it gives CAWSVLSGDEQFF.

The rearrangement joins TRBV9 to TRBJ1-6; D is unclear. The CDR3 consists of 14 residues. Germline V gives CDR1 SGDLS, CDR2 YYNGEE. Trimming removed 4 bases from V and 4 bases from J, with 9 bases in between. The CDR3: CASSPRGYNSPLHF. The DNA of the CDR3 is TGTGCCAGCAGCCCCCGGGGATATAATTCACCCCTCCACTTT.

The rearrangement links TRBV29-1 to TRBJ1-2, with TRBD1 as a possible D gene (5 bases). This CDR3 has 17 residues. Trimming cost V 3 bases and J 7 bases, with 27 bases left between them. From germline, CDR1 is SQVTM and CDR2 ANQGSEA. CDR3 protein: CSVEGINLWAGQFGYTF. For the CDR3, the DNA is TGCAGCGTTGAGGGGATTAACCTATGGGCAGGGCAATTTGGCTACACCTTC.